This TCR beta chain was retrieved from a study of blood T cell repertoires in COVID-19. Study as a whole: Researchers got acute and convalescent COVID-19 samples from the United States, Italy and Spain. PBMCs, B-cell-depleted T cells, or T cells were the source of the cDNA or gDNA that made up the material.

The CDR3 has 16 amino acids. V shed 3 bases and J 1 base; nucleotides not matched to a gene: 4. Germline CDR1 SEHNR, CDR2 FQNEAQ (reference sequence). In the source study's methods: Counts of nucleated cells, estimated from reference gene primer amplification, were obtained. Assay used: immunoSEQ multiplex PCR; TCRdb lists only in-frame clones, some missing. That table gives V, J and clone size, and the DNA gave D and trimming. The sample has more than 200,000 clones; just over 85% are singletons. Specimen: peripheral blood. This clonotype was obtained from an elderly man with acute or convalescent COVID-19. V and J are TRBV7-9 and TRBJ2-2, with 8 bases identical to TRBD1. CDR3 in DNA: TGTGCCAGCAGCTTTACCGGGACAGGGAACACCGGGGAGCTGTTTTTT. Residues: CASSFTGTGNTGELFF. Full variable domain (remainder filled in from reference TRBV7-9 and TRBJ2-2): DTGVSQNPRHKITKRGQNVTFRCDPISEHNRLYWYRQTLGQGPEFLTYFQNEAQLEKSRLLSDRFSAERPKGSFSTLEIQRTEQGDSAMYLCASSFTGTGNTGELFFGEGSRLTVL.